This TCR beta chain emerged from a study of shared clonotypes between healthy human individuals. Overall study findings and caveats: Limitation of the genetic and exposure-history diversity represented came from the few donors. Clonotype sharing across a few donors was observed for roughly 5% of naive CD4 clonotypes.

Turning to this clone: Its antigen is unknown.

Trimming took 1 base from V and 1 from J, leaving 10 bases between them. Germline assignment: CDR1 SGHTA and CDR2 FQGNSA. The CDR3 runs 15 residues. Donors, healthy HIV-negative adults, lacked recent acute infections or vaccinations. Repertoires were generated with immunoSEQ multiplex PCR, while TCRdb's copy carries only in-frame clones and drops some. The data hold more than 2,000,000 clones, with over 85% observed a single time. This receptor was identified in a man between 18 and 35 years old in good health. The chain employs TRBV7-2 and TRBJ1-2; D not resolved. Sequencing was done on a sample of naive CD4+ T cells sorted from blood. Subset described: CD45RA+ positively selected. This CDR3 is CASSLGPPGNYGYTF. The CDR3 DNA is TGTGCCAGCAGCTTAGGTCCCCCAGGTAACTATGGCTACACCTTC.